One sample yielded the 26 T cell receptor beta chains listed below, sequenced in a study of T cell responses to AZD1222 COVID-19 vaccine. The method was immunoSEQ multiplex PCR; TCRdb's version includes in-frame clones alone and lacks a portion of them. The table lists about 42,000 clones, 88% of them singletons, with around 25% in the top ten. Sequencing used peripheral blood, obtained 28 days after the second AZD1222 dose. These receptors originate from an adult who received the AZD1222 COVID-19 vaccine.

The rearrangement joins TRBV7-9 to TRBJ1-2; D not certain. The CDR3 has 14 amino acids. Germline V CDR1 and CDR2: SEHNR, FQNEAQ (reference sequence). V lost 1 base and J lost 0, with 6 bases in between. For the CDR3, the DNA is TGTGCCAGCAGCTTAGACGGATCTAACTATGGCTACACCTTC. As protein: CASSLDGSNYGYTF.

The rearrangement links TRBV6-5 to TRBJ1-4; a possible D gene is TRBD1 (5 bases). From germline, CDR1 is MNHEY and CDR2 SVGAGI. Deletions cut 8 bases from V and 0 bases from J, with 13 bases between. The length of the CDR3 is 15 residues. The CDR3 is CASQPTGATNEKLFF. The CDR3 nucleotides read TGTGCCAGCCAACCTACAGGAGCAACTAATGAAAAACTGTTTTTT.

The gene calls are TRBV19 and TRBJ2-7; 10 bases agree with TRBD1. The CDR3 runs to 13 residues. The V and J ends lost 4 bases and 5 bases, in that order; junction bases with no gene match: 2. The germline V gene encodes CDR1 LNHDA and CDR2 SQIVND (reference sequence). CDR3 residues: CASSTGQGNEQYF. The CDR3 region has the DNA TGTGCCAGTAGTACGGGACAGGGGAACGAGCAGTACTTC.

The V and J genes are TRBV3-1 (or the pseudogene TRBV3-2) and TRBJ1-2; possibly TRBD1 for D (5 bases). The CDR3 consists of 14 residues. Trimming pared 1 base from V and 6 bases from J, leaving 12 bases between. CDR1 and CDR2 (germline): LGHDT, YNNKEL (reference sequence). For the CDR3, the DNA is TGTGCCAGCAGCCAAGCGGGGGTTGAGGATGGCTACACCTTC. Its translation is CASSQAGVEDGYTF.

V is TRBV5-1 and J is TRBJ1-6; D is possibly TRBD1 (5 bases). The CDR3 totals 13 residues. V shed 5 bases and J shed 8 bases, with 11 bases lying between them. Germline V lookup: CDR1 SGHRS, CDR2 YFSETQ. This CDR3 reads CASSGGTDSPLHF. In DNA form, the CDR3 reads TGCGCCAGCAGTGGGGGGACCGATTCACCCCTCCACTTT. The variable domain in full, with the rest retrieved from reference TRBV5-1 and TRBJ1-6, is KAGVTQTPRYLIKTRGQQVTLSCSPISGHRSVSWYQQTPGQGLQFLFEYFSETQRNKGNFPGRFSGRQFSNSRSEMNVSTLELGDSALYLCASSGGTDSPLHFGNGTRLTVT.

The V call is TRBV7-3, the J call TRBJ1-5; D unresolved. Trimming left V 2 bases short and J 4 bases short, with 6 bases between. The germline CDR1 and CDR2 sequences are SGHTA and FQGTGA. CDR3 length: 13 amino acids. CDR3 coding DNA: TGTGCCAGCAGCTTAGGACCTAATCAGCCCCAGCATTTT. It translates to CASSLGPNQPQHF.

The rearrangement links TRBV5-4 to TRBJ2-7, with TRBD2 matching 7 bases. The V gene end was trimmed by 4 bases and the J gene end by 4 bases; junction bases not matched to a gene: 11. This CDR3 spans 15 amino acids. CDR1 is SGHNT, CDR2 YYREEE, per germline (reference sequence). This CDR3 is CASSPEGLKNYEQYF. CDR3 in DNA: TGTGCCAGCAGCCCGGAGGGACTAAAAAATTACGAGCAGTACTTC.

The chain joins TRBV5-8 to TRBJ1-1; D is unclear. CDR1 SGHTS and CDR2 YDEGEE come from the germline V gene. The CDR3 has 14 amino acids. The V end was cut by 1 base, the J end by 3 bases, with 10 bases between. CDR3 sequence reads: CASSLLRLDTEAFF. Written as DNA, the CDR3 is TGTGCCAGCAGCTTGCTGAGGCTGGACACTGAAGCTTTCTTT.

The table lists this clone with a count of one. The V call is TRBV5-1, the J call TRBJ1-1, with a weak D call TRBD1 (5 bases). The CDR3 has 16 amino acids. V lost 0 bases and J lost 1, with 13 bases in between. CDR1 and CDR2 (germline): SGHRS, YFSETQ. CDR3 residues: CASSLGGTLRNTEAFF. The CDR3 region has the DNA TGCGCCAGCAGCTTGGGAGGGACTCTAAGGAACACTGAAGCTTTCTTT. Together with reference TRBV5-1 and TRBJ1-1, the CDR3 gives the full variable domain: KAGVTQTPRYLIKTRGQQVTLSCSPISGHRSVSWYQQTPGQGLQFLFEYFSETQRNKGNFPGRFSGRQFSNSRSEMNVSTLELGDSALYLCASSLGGTLRNTEAFFGQGTRLTVV.

The V call is TRBV18, the J call TRBJ1-1; D is perhaps TRBD1 (6 bases). With 4 bases removed from V and 2 bases from J, the gap between germline ends came to 11 bases. Germline CDR1 and CDR2: KGHSH and LQKENI. The CDR3 length is 14 residues. The DNA for the CDR3 is TGTGCCAGCTCACTTGACAGGTTCAACACTGAAGCTTTCTTT. Protein product: CASSLDRFNTEAFF.

The chain has TRBV6-5 and TRBJ1-2; 10 bases are a match to TRBD1. Trimming at V came to 6 bases and at J to 5 bases, leaving 3 bases not matched to a gene. CDR3 length equals 13 residues. The germline V gene has CDR1 MNHEY and CDR2 SVGAGI. The CDR3 protein is CASRGQGRYGYTF. The CDR3 DNA reads TGTGCCAGCAGGGGACAGGGGCGATATGGCTACACCTTC.

The chain is built from TRBV7-2 and TRBJ1-4; D perhaps matches TRBD1 (5 bases). Deletions cut 3 bases from V and 6 bases from J, with 11 bases between. The V gene's germline CDR1 is SGHTA and CDR2 FQGNSA. This CDR3 is 14 amino acids long. The CDR3 DNA sequence: TGTGCCAGCAGCTTCACTTGGGGGGATGAAAAACTGTTTTTT. Amino acids: CASSFTWGDEKLFF.

This clone showed up just once. The chain employs TRBV27 and TRBJ2-7; D may be TRBD1 (5 bases). Germline-derived CDR1 and CDR2 are MNHEY and SMNVEV (reference sequence). CDR3 length: 14 residues. The V and J ends lost 6 bases and 2 bases respectively, with 14 bases between them. The CDR3 reads CASRPGQGPYEQYF. The CDR3 region has the DNA TGTGCCAGCAGGCCCGGGCAGGGCCCCTACGAGCAGTACTTC.

The CDR3 DNA sequence: TGTGCCAGCAGACCCGGAGTAGCTGGCGGTGAGCAGTTCTTC. Translation: CASRPGVAGGEQFF. J is TRBJ2-1 and V is TRBV5-4; D is uncertain. The germline CDR1 and CDR2 sequences are SGHNT and YYREEE (reference sequence). The CDR3 extends over 14 amino acids. V was cut by 5 bases and J by 9 bases, with 18 bases left in between.

V gene TRBV29-1 combines with J gene TRBJ2-4; D uncertain. Germline-derived CDR1 and CDR2 are SQVTM and ANQGSEA. This CDR3 is built from 11 residues. V was clipped by 0 bases and J by 7 bases, with 4 bases between them. The CDR3 here is CSVEERNIQYF. The CDR3 DNA is TGCAGCGTTGAAGAGAGGAACATTCAGTACTTC.

CDR3 residues: CASSVLDGKNSPLHF. CDR3 coding DNA: TGTGCCAGCAGCGTTCTGGACGGAAAAAATTCACCCCTCCACTTT. The chain recombines TRBV9 with TRBJ1-6; no clear D gene. Trimming took off 2 bases at V and 7 bases at J, with 13 bases between the two ends. Per the germline V gene, CDR1 is SGDLS and CDR2 is YYNGEE. CDR3 size: 15 residues.

V is TRBV5-6 and J is TRBJ1-5, with 8 bases lining up with TRBD1. Germline V CDR1 and CDR2: SGHDT, YYEEEE. The CDR3 is 13 amino acids. J lost 4 bases, V lost 4 bases, and 1 base had no gene match. The CDR3 loop is CASSRTGNQPQHF. CDR3 nucleotides: TGTGCCAGCAGCCGGACAGGGAATCAGCCCCAGCATTTT.

V usage is TRBV5-1 and J usage is TRBJ2-5; D remains ambiguous. Deletions cut 5 bases from V and 1 base from J, with 12 bases between. The CDR3 is 14 residues long. Germline CDR1 reads SGHRS; CDR2 reads YFSETQ. CDR3 nucleotides: TGCGCCAGCAGATCGAACAGAGGCCAAGAGACCCAGTACTTC. The encoded protein is CASRSNRGQETQYF.

The chain employs TRBV29-1 and TRBJ1-2; 8 bases are a match to TRBD1. V trimming: 6 bases; J trimming: 7 bases; junction bases outside the gene matches: 10. The CDR3 has 13 residues. Germline V gene data show CDR1 as SQVTM and CDR2 as ANQGSEA. The CDR3 region has the DNA TGCAGCGTCGGTGGGAACAGGGGGGGTGGCTACACCTTC. It is translated as CSVGGNRGGGYTF.

The J gene is TRBJ1-3, the V gene TRBV3-1 (or the pseudogene TRBV3-2), with D unresolved. This CDR3 is 15 amino acids long. Deletions cut 4 bases from V and 3 bases from J, with 13 bases between. In germline, CDR1 is LGHDT, CDR2 YNNKEL (reference sequence). CDR3 sequence reads: CASSLTGVIGNTIYF. Here the CDR3 DNA reads TGTGCCAGCAGCCTGACCGGGGTTATTGGAAACACCATATATTTT.

This rearrangement joins TRBV5-6 to TRBJ1-2, with 7 bases identical to TRBD1. The CDR3 is 12 residues long. Trimming took 6 bases from V and 8 from J; bases not matched to a gene: 7. CDR1 is SGHDT and CDR2 is YYEEEE in the germline V gene. DNA for the CDR3: TGTGCCAGCACAACAGGGGTACAGGGCTACACCTTC. This codes for CASTTGVQGYTF.

This chain links TRBV6-6 with TRBJ1-5, with 9 positions matching TRBD1. J gave up 5 bases and V 2 bases, and 4 bases lay outside the gene matches. The germline gives CDR1 MNHNY, CDR2 SVGAGI (reference sequence). This CDR3 region has 15 residues. CDR3 nucleotides: TGTGCCAGCAGTTACCCGGGACAGGGATATCAGCCCCAGCATTTT. Protein sequence: CASSYPGQGYQPQHF.

The V call is TRBV29-1, the J call TRBJ2-1; D is undetermined. The V end was cut by 2 bases, the J end by 5 bases, with 16 bases between. The CDR3 contains 15 residues. Germline loops: CDR1 SQVTM, CDR2 ANQGSEA. The CDR3 DNA reads as TGCAGCGTTGAATTCGTCGGGCGCCCAAACAATGAGCAGTTCTTC. It translates to CSVEFVGRPNNEQFF.

This chain's CDR3 is CASSLVQGNTDTQYF. The CDR3 nucleotides are TGTGCCAGCAGCTTAGTGCAGGGGAATACAGATACGCAGTATTTT. The V call is TRBV7-8, the J call TRBJ2-3; possibly TRBD1 for D (6 bases). The germline CDR1 and CDR2 sequences are SGHVS and FQNEAQ. V lost 1 base and J lost 3, with 11 bases in between. The CDR3 is made up of 15 amino acids.

The rearrangement uses TRBV18 and TRBJ1-1, with 7 bases that match TRBD1. The CDR3 has 12 residues. J lost 9 bases, V lost 0 bases, and 1 base had no gene match. Germline V gives CDR1 KGHSH, CDR2 LQKENI. CDR3 sequence: CASSPPTGKAFF. The CDR3, as DNA: TGTGCCAGCTCACCACCGACAGGGAAAGCTTTCTTT.

The sample holds a few counts of this clone. The rearrangement joins TRBV7-2 to TRBJ1-6; a possible D gene is TRBD1 (5 bases). CDR1 and CDR2 from the germline V gene are SGHTA and FQGNSA. V was pared by 0 bases and J by 7 bases, with 10 bases between. The CDR3 covers 15 residues. Here the CDR3 DNA reads TGTGCCAGCAGCTTAGCGTCGAGGACAAATTCACCCCTCCACTTT. Encoded protein: CASSLASRTNSPLHF.